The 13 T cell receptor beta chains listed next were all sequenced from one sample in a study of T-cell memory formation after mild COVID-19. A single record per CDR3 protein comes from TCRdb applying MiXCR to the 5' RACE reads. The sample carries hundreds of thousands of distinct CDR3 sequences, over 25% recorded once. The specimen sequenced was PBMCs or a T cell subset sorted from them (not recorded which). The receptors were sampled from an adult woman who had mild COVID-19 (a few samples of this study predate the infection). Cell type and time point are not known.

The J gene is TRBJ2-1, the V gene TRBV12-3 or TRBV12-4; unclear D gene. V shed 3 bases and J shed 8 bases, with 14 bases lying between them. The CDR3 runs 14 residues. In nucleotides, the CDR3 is TGTGCCAGCAGTTTGCGCGCAGTTACCTATGAGCAGTTCTTC. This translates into CASSLRAVTYEQFF.

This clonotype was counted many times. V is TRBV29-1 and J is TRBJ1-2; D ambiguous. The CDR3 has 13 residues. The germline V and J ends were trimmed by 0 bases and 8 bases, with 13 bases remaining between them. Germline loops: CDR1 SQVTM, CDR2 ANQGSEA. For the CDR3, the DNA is TGCAGCGTTGAAGAGTGGACTTCTGGAGGCTACACCTTC. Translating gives CSVEEWTSGGYTF.

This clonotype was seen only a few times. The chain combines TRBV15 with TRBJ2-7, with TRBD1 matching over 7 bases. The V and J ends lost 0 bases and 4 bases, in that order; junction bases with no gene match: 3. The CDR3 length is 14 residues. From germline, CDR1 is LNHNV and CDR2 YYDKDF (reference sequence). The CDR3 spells CATSRDRGLYEQYF. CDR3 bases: TGTGCCACCAGCAGAGATAGGGGGCTATACGAGCAGTACTTC.

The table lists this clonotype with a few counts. The CDR3 loop reads CASRLGQPSQPQHF. CDR3 DNA: TGTGCCAGCAGACTGGGACAGCCTTCACAGCCCCAGCATTTT. V is TRBV6-2 or TRBV6-3 and J is TRBJ1-5; TRBD1 aligns across 7 bases. The CDR3 runs 14 residues. The V gene end was trimmed by 6 bases and the J gene end by 7 bases; junction bases not matched to a gene: 9. The germline V gene encodes CDR1 MNHEY and CDR2 SVGEGT.

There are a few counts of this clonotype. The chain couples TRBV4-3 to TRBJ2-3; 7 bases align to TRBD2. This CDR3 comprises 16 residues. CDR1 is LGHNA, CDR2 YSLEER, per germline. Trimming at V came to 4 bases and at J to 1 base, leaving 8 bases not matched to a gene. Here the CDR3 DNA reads TGCGCCAGCAGCCGCACGACTAGCAGTGGCACAGATACGCAGTATTTT. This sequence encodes CASSRTTSSGTDTQYF.

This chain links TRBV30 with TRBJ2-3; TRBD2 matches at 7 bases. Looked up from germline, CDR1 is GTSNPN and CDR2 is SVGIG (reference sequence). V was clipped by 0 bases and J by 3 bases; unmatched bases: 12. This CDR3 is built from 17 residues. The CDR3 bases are TGTGCCTGGAGTGTACACAAGTGGGAGGGCAGTACAGATACGCAGTATTTT. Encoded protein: CAWSVHKWEGSTDTQYF.

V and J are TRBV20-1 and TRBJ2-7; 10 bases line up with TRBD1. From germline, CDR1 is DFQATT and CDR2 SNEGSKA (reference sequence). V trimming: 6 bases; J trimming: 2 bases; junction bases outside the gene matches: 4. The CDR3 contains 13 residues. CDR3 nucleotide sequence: TGCAGTGCACTAGGACAGGGGGCCTACGAGCAGTACTTC. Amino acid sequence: CSALGQGAYEQYF.

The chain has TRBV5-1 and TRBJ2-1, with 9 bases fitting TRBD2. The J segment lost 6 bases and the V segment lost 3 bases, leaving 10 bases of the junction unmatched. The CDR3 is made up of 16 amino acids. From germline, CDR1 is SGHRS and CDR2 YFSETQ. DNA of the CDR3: TGCGCCAGCAGCTCCCGCTCGGGCGGGGGGGCCAATGAGCAGTTCTTC. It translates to CASSSRSGGGANEQFF.

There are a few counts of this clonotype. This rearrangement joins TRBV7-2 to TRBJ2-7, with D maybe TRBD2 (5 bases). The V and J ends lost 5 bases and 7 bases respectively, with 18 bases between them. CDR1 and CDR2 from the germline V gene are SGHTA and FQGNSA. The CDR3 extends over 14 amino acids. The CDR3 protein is CASSPRSGLGEQYF. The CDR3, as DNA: TGTGCCAGCAGCCCCCGGTCGGGGTTGGGAGAGCAGTACTTC.

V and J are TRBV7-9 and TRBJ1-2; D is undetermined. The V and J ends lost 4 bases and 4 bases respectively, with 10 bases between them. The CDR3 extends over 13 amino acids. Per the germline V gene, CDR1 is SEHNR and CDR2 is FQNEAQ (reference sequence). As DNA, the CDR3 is TGTGCCAGCAGCTCCCAACCCCTCTATGGCTACACCTTC. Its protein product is CASSSQPLYGYTF.

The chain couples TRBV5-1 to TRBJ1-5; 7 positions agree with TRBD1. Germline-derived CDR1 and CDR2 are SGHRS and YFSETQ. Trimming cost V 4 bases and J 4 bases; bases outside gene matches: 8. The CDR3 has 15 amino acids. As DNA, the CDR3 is TGCGCCAGCAGCCCCGAGGGGGCCTGGAATCAGCCCCAGCATTTT. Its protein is CASSPEGAWNQPQHF.

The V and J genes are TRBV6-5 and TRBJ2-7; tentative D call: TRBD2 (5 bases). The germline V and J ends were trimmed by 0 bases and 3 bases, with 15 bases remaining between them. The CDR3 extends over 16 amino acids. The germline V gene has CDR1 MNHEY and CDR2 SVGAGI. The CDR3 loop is CASSYSGSGLLYEQYF. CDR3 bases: TGTGCCAGCAGTTACTCAGGCTCGGGATTACTCTACGAGCAGTACTTC.

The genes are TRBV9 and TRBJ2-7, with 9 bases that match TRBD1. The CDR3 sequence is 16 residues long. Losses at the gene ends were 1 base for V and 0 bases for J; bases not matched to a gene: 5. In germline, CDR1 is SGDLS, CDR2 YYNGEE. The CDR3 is CASSVSGTGTSYEQYF. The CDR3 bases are TGTGCCAGCAGCGTATCCGGGACAGGGACCTCCTACGAGCAGTACTTC.